These 24 T cell receptor beta chains were all obtained from the same sample, sequenced in a study of T cells in Graves' hyperthyroidism and ophthalmopathy. RNA transcripts served as the template for amplifying TCR beta CDR3 regions. First-round RT-PCR targeting the TCR CDR3 was performed with the HTBI primer set. TCRdb processed the multiplex PCR reads anew with MiXCR; each CDR3 protein has one entry. This table has roughly 300,000 distinct CDR3 sequences, 20% to 25% appearing once. Sequencing was carried out using blood. These receptors were obtained from a woman in her 50s with Graves' hyperthyroidism.

The chain recombines TRBV27 with TRBJ2-7; 11 nucleotides agree with TRBD2. CDR3 length: 15 amino acids. CDR1 and CDR2 (germline): MNHEY, SMNVEV (reference sequence). Trimming at V came to 3 bases and at J to 7 bases, leaving 8 bases not matched to a gene. The CDR3 region has the DNA TGTGCCAGCAGTTTCCGGACTAGCGGGTCCACGGAGCAGTACTTC. This encodes CASSFRTSGSTEQYF.

This clonotype has more than one count but fewer than ten. The chain recombines TRBV5-1 with TRBJ1-4; D unclear. V was cut by 1 base and J by 3 bases, with 10 bases left in between. This CDR3 contains 15 residues. The germline CDR1 and CDR2 sequences are SGHRS and YFSETQ. The DNA of the CDR3 is TGCGCCAGCAGCTTGAACCCAGGATCTAATGAAAAACTGTTTTTT. It translates to CASSLNPGSNEKLFF.

The table lists this clonotype with a few counts. One end of the junction is discordant with germline, which a read error may explain. V and J are TRBV5-1 and TRBJ2-7; TRBD1 is a possible D gene (6 bases). The CDR3 is made up of 14 amino acids. Germline-derived CDR1 and CDR2 are SGHRS and YFSETQ. The DNA of the CDR3 is TGCGCCAACAGCTTAAGGGACACCCCCTACGAGCAGTACTTC. Amino acids: CANSLRDTPYEQYF. Full variable domain (remainder filled in from reference TRBV5-1 and TRBJ2-7): KAGVTQTPRYLIKTRGQQVTLSCSPISGHRSVSWYQQTPGQGLQFLFEYFSETQRNKGNFPGRFSGRQFSNSRSEMNVSTLELGDSALYLCANSLRDTPYEQYFGPGTRLTVT.

This rearrangement joins TRBV27 to TRBJ1-2; 8 bases map to TRBD1. The CDR3 has 13 amino acids. The trim removed 5 bases at V and 8 bases at J, leaving 7 bases unmatched. Germline CDR1 and CDR2: MNHEY and SMNVEV (reference sequence). The CDR3 region has the DNA TGTGCCAGCAGTCACCAGGGGGCCGGGGGCTACACCTTC. It translates to CASSHQGAGGYTF.

This clonotype was counted only a few times. This chain links TRBV18 with TRBJ1-3; no firm D call. CDR3 length: 14 residues. V was cut by 3 bases and J by 3 bases, with 9 bases left in between. Germline CDR1 is KGHSH and CDR2 is LQKENI. CDR3 sequence (DNA): TGTGCCAGCTCACCTGAAGGGAATGGAAACACCATATATTTT. It is translated as CASSPEGNGNTIYF.

The V call is TRBV12-3 or TRBV12-4, the J call TRBJ2-7, with 7 bases lining up with TRBD2. The DNA end is more similar to TRBJ2-1, so the J call may be wrong. CDR3 length: 15 amino acids. Written as DNA, the CDR3 is TGTGCCAGCAGTACCATGGGGGGGTTTAGCAATGAGCAGTTCTTC. Residues: CASSTMGGFSNEQFF.

This clonotype showed up many times. J is TRBJ2-7 and V is TRBV5-1; D ambiguous. V was clipped by 0 bases and J by 7 bases, with 8 bases between them. Germline CDR1 reads SGHRS; CDR2 reads YFSETQ. This CDR3 has 12 residues. The CDR3 region has the DNA TGCGCCAGCAGCTTGGATTCGAGGGAGCAGTACTTC. It codes for CASSLDSREQYF.

Remarks on this clonotype: Given a much more abundant clone one base away, this may be a read error. This chain joins TRBV28 and TRBJ2-7, with D perhaps matching TRBD1 (5 bases). Germline V gene sequence: CDR1 MDHEN, CDR2 SYDVKM. The CDR3 totals 12 residues. The CDR3 bases are TGTGTCAGCAGTGCCCTGGGGCGCGAGCAGTACTTC. Translating gives CVSSALGREQYF. The full variable domain, rest sourced from reference TRBV28 and TRBJ2-7, is DVKVTQSSRYLVKRTGEKVFLECVQDMDHENMFWYRQDPGLGLRLIYFSYDVKMKEKGDIPEGYSVSREKKERFSLILESASTNQTSMYLCVSSALGREQYFGPGTRLTVT.

Only a few counts were recorded for this clonotype. V usage is TRBV18 and J usage is TRBJ2-2, with a tentative D call TRBD1 (6 bases). Trimming cost V 4 bases and J 4 bases, with 13 bases left between them. Germline CDR1 is KGHSH and CDR2 is LQKENI. The CDR3 consists of 15 residues. This CDR3 is CASSRTQGSTGELFF. For the CDR3, the DNA is TGTGCCAGCTCACGAACCCAGGGGTCCACCGGGGAGCTGTTTTTT.

This clonotype was recorded at least ten times. The chain carries TRBV20-1 and TRBJ2-7; no reliable D call. CDR1 and CDR2 from the germline V gene are DFQATT and SNEGSKA (reference sequence). The CDR3 has 14 residues. V was shortened by 6 bases and J by 6 bases, with 21 bases between the two germline ends. CDR3 sequence reads: CSAIDRPWRPEQYF. The CDR3 coding sequence is TGCAGTGCCATAGACCGCCCCTGGCGCCCCGAGCAGTACTTC.

The chain joins TRBV4-1 to TRBJ1-5; 7 nucleotides match TRBD1. The length of the CDR3 is 15 residues. V lost 4 bases, J lost 5 bases, and 8 bases stayed unmatched. Germline loops: CDR1 MGHRA, CDR2 YSYEKL. The CDR3 protein is CASSPRQGGDQPQHF. The CDR3 DNA follows: TGCGCCAGCAGCCCAAGACAGGGCGGCGATCAGCCCCAGCATTTT.

This clonotype has a handful of counts. The chain is built from TRBV12-3 or TRBV12-4 and TRBJ2-3; D not resolved. This CDR3 region has 14 residues. Trimming took off 3 bases at V and 2 bases at J, with 9 bases between the two ends. CDR3 residues: CASSFMPSTDTQYF. The CDR3 bases are TGTGCCAGCAGTTTTATGCCGTCCACAGATACGCAGTATTTT.

This clonotype was counted many times. The chain has TRBV12-3 or TRBV12-4 and TRBJ1-1; TRBD1 matches 9 bases. The CDR3 has 13 residues. V trimming: 6 bases; J trimming: 6 bases; junction bases outside the gene matches: 5. In DNA form, the CDR3 reads TGTGCCAGCAGACAGGGGGCCGAGGCTGAAGCTTTCTTT. Translated: CASRQGAEAEAFF.

This clonotype was seen repeatedly, ten times or more. The chain links TRBV27 to TRBJ1-4; a possible D gene is TRBD1 (6 bases). The germline V gene encodes CDR1 MNHEY and CDR2 SMNVEV (reference sequence). The V and J ends lost 5 bases and 8 bases respectively, with 12 bases between them. There are 13 residues in the CDR3. CDR3 sequence reads: CASSNTGQEKLFF. DNA for the CDR3: TGTGCCAGCAGTAATACAGGGCAAGAAAAACTGTTTTTT.

This clonotype was seen many times. The chain recombines TRBV6-1 with TRBJ2-7, with 8 bases that match TRBD2. V lost 7 bases and J lost 0; bases outside the gene matches: 5. This CDR3 is 14 amino acids long. Germline loops: CDR1 MNHNS, CDR2 SASEGT. CDR3 bases: TGTGCCAGCAAACGGACTAGCTACTCCTACGAGCAGTACTTC. It yields the protein CASKRTSYSYEQYF.

The chain carries TRBV20-1 and TRBJ2-3; TRBD2 matches 13 bases. In germline, CDR1 is DFQATT, CDR2 SNEGSKA (reference sequence). The ends lost 6 bases at V and 3 bases at J; junction bases unmatched: 9. The CDR3 has 16 residues. CDR3 sequence: CSAPGLAGLGTDTQYF. CDR3 nucleotide sequence: TGCAGTGCCCCGGGACTAGCGGGGTTGGGTACAGATACGCAGTATTTT.

This clonotype came up a few times. J is TRBJ1-2 and V is TRBV27, with 10 bases fitting TRBD1. V shed 1 base, J shed 7 bases, and the junction held 9 bases outside the gene matches. Germline CDR1 reads MNHEY; CDR2 reads SMNVEV (reference sequence). The CDR3 covers 16 residues. For the CDR3, the DNA is TGTGCCAGCAGTTTATGGGGGGACAGGGACAGGGGTGGCTACACCTTC. It encodes CASSLWGDRDRGGYTF.

In its sample, this clonotype was seen many times. CDR3: CASRSTSTLTETQYF. CDR3 coding DNA: TGTGCCAGCAGATCGACTAGCACCCTAACGGAGACCCAGTACTTC. The chain is built from TRBV12-3 or TRBV12-4 and TRBJ2-5; 7 bases are shared with TRBD2. Trimming at V came to 6 bases and at J to 5 bases, leaving 12 bases not matched to a gene. The CDR3 loop spans 15 amino acids.

This chain uses TRBV6-1 with TRBJ2-1, with D perhaps matching TRBD2 (5 bases). V shed 4 bases and J shed 3 bases, with 19 bases lying between them. Germline V gene lookup returns CDR1 MNHNS and CDR2 SASEGT. This CDR3 region has 17 residues. The CDR3 bases are TGTGCCAGCAGTGGCTCACGGGGAAGTTGGGGCTACAATGAGCAGTTCTTC. Protein: CASSGSRGSWGYNEQFF.

This clonotype has ten or more counts. Here the CDR3 reads CASSRAGQGPNTGELFF. In DNA, the CDR3 is TGTGCCAGCAGCCGGGCCGGACAGGGCCCGAACACCGGGGAGCTGTTTTTT. The gene calls are TRBV7-9 and TRBJ2-2, with 8 positions matching TRBD1. The trim removed 5 bases at V and 0 bases at J, leaving 8 bases unmatched. This CDR3 is built from 17 residues. Germline V gives CDR1 SEHNR, CDR2 FQNEAQ (reference sequence).

This clonotype was observed many times. The rearrangement joins TRBV3-1 to TRBJ2-3; no definite D call. The CDR3 is made up of 13 amino acids. Trimming pared 0 bases from V and 2 bases from J, leaving 3 bases between. Germline CDR1 reads LGHDT; CDR2 reads YNNKEL (reference sequence). The chain's CDR3 is CASSQDYTDTQYF. CDR3 in DNA: TGTGCCAGCAGCCAAGACTACACAGATACGCAGTATTTT.

The rearrangement joins TRBV6-2 or TRBV6-3 to TRBJ1-1, with D unresolved. The germline gives CDR1 MNHEY, CDR2 SVGEGT. V gave up 2 bases and J gave up 3 bases, with 7 bases separating them. The CDR3 is 13 residues long. The DNA of the CDR3 is TGTGCCAGCAGTTACATACAGCACACTGAAGCTTTCTTT. It encodes CASSYIQHTEAFF.

J is TRBJ1-1 and V is TRBV28; D not certain. CDR3 length: 11 amino acids. V lost 7 bases and J lost 1, with 4 bases in between. Germline V gene sequence: CDR1 MDHEN, CDR2 SYDVKM. The CDR3 here is CASTTNTEAFF. The CDR3 DNA is TGTGCCAGCACTACGAACACTGAAGCTTTCTTT.

This clonotype has a handful of counts. The genes are TRBV20-1 and TRBJ1-6; D remains ambiguous. Deletions cut 5 bases from V and 7 bases from J, with 15 bases between. Germline V lookup: CDR1 DFQATT, CDR2 SNEGSKA (reference sequence). The CDR3 sequence is 14 residues long. CDR3 DNA sequence: TGCAGTGCTGGATTCCGACAAACGAATTCACCCCTCCACTTT. This gives the protein CSAGFRQTNSPLHF.